This TCR beta chain is from a study of response to subunit inactivated influenza vaccine. The CDR3 has 13 amino acids. The germline V gene has CDR1 DFQATT and CDR2 SNEGSKA (reference sequence). V lost 0 bases and J 6 bases, leaving 9 bases between the germline ends. This clonotype was detected a few times. Antigen unknown. Each CDR3 protein gets one entry after TCRdb re-called the RT-PCR reads with MiXCR. The sample shows about 580,000 distinct CDR3 sequences, around 15% of them seen only once. Study-level points and caveats: With each seasonal influenza vaccination, the authors suggested, few new T cells are recruited.

The sample here was PBMCs from blood, taken 11 to 12 days after vaccination. This chain connects TRBV20-1 to TRBJ2-1; the D gene is possibly TRBD2 (5 bases). The sequence was obtained from a man in his fifties or sixties who received an inactivated influenza vaccine. CDR3 coding DNA: TGCAGTGCTAGAGATTGGGAGACCAATGAGCAGTTCTTC. Translation: CSARDWETNEQFF.